This TCR beta chain stems from a study of T-cell memory formation after mild COVID-19. Study outcomes and limitations: CM and EM subsets held most contracting CD4+ clones; EMRA held CD8+ ones.

The 5'RACE method, run with constant-segment primers, produced TCR alpha and TCR beta cDNA libraries (carrying sample barcodes and UMIs). TCRdb used MiXCR to reprocess the 5' RACE reads, holding one entry per CDR3 protein. This sample has under 40,000 distinct CDR3 sequences, with under 8% found just once. The ends were cut back, 4 bases at V and 4 bases at J, with 13 bases in the middle. Germline-derived CDR1 and CDR2 are MGHDK and SYGVNS. This CDR3 is 14 amino acids long. Comment on this clonotype: The antigen is undetermined.

V and J are TRBV25-1 and TRBJ1-2, with D possibly being TRBD1 (5 bases). This receptor was obtained from a man younger than 35 who had mild COVID-19 (a few samples of this study predate the infection). Cell type and time point are not known. The sample consisted of PBMCs or a T cell subset sorted from them (not recorded which). DNA for the CDR3: TGTGCCAGCAGTGGAGGGAGGGGAATCTATGGCTACACCTTC. It specifies CASSGGRGIYGYTF.